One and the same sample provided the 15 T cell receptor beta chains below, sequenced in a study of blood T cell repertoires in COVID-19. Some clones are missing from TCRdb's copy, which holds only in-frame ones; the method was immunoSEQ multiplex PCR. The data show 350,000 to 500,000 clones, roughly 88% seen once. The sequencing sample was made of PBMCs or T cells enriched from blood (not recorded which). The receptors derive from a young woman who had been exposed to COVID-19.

The CDR3 DNA reads as TGTGCCAGCAGTGAACGACAGGGCGGTCAGCCCCAGCATTTT. Amino acids: CASSERQGGQPQHF. The J gene is TRBJ1-5, the V gene TRBV2; 7 bases fit TRBD1. The V and J ends lost 2 bases and 6 bases, in that order; junction bases with no gene match: 4. This CDR3 is 14 amino acids long. CDR1 is SNHLY and CDR2 is FYNNEI in the germline V gene.

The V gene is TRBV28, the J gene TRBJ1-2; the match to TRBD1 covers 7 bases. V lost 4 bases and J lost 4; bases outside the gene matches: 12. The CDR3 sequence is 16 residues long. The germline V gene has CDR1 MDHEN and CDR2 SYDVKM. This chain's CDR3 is CASSSPDRELTYGYTF. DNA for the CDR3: TGTGCCAGCAGTTCCCCCGACAGGGAACTTACCTATGGCTACACCTTC.

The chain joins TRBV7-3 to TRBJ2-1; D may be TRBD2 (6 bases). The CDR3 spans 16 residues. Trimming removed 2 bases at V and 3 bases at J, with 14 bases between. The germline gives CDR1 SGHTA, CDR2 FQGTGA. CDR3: CASSLGDSGLYNEQFF. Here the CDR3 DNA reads TGTGCCAGCAGCTTAGGGGATAGCGGTCTCTACAATGAGCAGTTCTTC.

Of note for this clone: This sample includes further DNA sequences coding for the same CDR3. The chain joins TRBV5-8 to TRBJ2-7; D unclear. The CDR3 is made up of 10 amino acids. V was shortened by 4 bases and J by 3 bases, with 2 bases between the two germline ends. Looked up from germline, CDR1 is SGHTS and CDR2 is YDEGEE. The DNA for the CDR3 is TGTGCCAGCAGCCGCTACGAGCAGTACTTC. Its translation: CASSRYEQYF. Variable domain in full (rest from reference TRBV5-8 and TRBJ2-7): EAGVTQSPTHLIKTRGQQATLRCSPISGHTSVYWYQQALGLGLQFLLWYDEGEERNRGNFPPRFSGRQFPNYSSELNVNALELEDSALYLCASSRYEQYFGPGTRLTVT.

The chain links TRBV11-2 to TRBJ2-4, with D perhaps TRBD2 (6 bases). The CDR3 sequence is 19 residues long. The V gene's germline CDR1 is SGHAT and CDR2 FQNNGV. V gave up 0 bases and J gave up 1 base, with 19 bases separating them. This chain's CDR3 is CASSLEGPGDLRAKNIQYF. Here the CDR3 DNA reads TGTGCCAGCAGCTTAGAAGGTCCGGGGGACCTGAGGGCCAAAAACATTCAGTACTTC. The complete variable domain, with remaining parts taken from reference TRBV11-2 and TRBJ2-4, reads EAGVAQSPRYKIIEKRQSVAFWCNPISGHATLYWYQQILGQGPKLLIQFQNNGVVDDSQLPKDRFSAERLKGVDSTLKIQPAKLEDSAVYLCASSLEGPGDLRAKNIQYFGAGTRLSVL.

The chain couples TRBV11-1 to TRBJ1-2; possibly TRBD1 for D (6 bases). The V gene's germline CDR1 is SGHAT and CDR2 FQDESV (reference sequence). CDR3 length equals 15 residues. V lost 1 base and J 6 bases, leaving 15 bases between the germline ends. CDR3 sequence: CASSLVGRGANGYTF. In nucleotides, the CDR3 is TGTGCCAGCAGCTTAGTTGGTCGGGGGGCCAATGGCTACACCTTC.

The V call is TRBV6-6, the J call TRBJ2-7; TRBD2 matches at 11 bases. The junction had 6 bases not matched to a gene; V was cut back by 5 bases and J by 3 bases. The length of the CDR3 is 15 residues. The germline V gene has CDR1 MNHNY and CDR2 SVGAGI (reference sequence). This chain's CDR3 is CASSLSTSGNYEQYF. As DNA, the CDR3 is TGTGCCAGCAGTCTGTCGACTAGCGGGAACTACGAGCAGTACTTC.

As DNA, the CDR3 is TGTGCCAGCAGCTTGCTGGACAGGCGAGAACTGTTTTTT. This sequence encodes CASSLLDRRELFF. The J gene is TRBJ1-4, the V gene TRBV5-6; 7 bases line up with TRBD1. Losses at the gene ends were 1 base for V and 12 bases for J; bases not matched to a gene: 6. The CDR3 covers 13 residues. Germline V lookup: CDR1 SGHDT, CDR2 YYEEEE.

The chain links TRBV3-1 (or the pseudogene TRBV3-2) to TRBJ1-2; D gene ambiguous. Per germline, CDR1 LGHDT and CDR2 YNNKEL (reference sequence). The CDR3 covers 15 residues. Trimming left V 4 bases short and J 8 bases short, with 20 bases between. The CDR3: CASSPPSEGGGGYTF. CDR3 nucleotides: TGTGCCAGCAGCCCGCCTTCGGAGGGTGGAGGAGGCTACACCTTC.

The CDR3 loop is CASSFAGPNEKLFF. The CDR3 bases are TGTGCCAGCAGCTTCGCAGGGCCTAATGAAAAACTGTTTTTT. This chain joins TRBV7-9 and TRBJ1-4; D is perhaps TRBD1 (5 bases). Germline V gene data show CDR1 as SEHNR and CDR2 as FQNEAQ (reference sequence). The CDR3 covers 14 residues. The V gene lost 3 bases and the J gene lost 3 bases, with 8 bases spanning the gap.

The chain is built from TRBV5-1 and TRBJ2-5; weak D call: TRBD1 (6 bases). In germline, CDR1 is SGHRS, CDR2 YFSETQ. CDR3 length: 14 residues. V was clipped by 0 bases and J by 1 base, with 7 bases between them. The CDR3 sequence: CASSLVQGQETQYF. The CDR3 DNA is TGCGCCAGCAGCTTGGTACAGGGCCAAGAGACCCAGTACTTC.

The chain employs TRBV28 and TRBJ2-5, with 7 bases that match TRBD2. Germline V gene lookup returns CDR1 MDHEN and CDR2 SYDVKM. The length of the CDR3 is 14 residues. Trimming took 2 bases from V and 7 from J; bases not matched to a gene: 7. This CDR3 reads CASSLGRGFGTQYF. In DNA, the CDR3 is TGTGCCAGCAGTTTAGGGCGGGGGTTCGGGACCCAGTACTTC.

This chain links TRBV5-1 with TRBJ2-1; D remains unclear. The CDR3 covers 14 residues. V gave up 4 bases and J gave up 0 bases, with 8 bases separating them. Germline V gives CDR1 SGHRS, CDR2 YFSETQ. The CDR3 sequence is CASSVQSSYNEQFF. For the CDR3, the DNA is TGCGCCAGCAGCGTACAGTCCTCCTACAATGAGCAGTTCTTC.

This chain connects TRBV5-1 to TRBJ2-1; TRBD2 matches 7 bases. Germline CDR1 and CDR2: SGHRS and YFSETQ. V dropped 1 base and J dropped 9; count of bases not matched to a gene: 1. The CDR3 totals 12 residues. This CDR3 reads CASSLPGGEQFF. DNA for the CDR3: TGCGCCAGCAGCTTGCCGGGGGGTGAGCAGTTCTTC.

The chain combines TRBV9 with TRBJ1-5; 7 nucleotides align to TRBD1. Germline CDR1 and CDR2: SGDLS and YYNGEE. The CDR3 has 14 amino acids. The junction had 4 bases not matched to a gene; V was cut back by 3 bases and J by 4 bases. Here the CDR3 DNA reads TGTGCCAGCAGCGAGGGACAGATGAATCAGCCCCAGCATTTT. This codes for CASSEGQMNQPQHF.